Listed here is a single TCR beta chain. Its target is not known. This sample is part of a study of chemoradiotherapy in HPV16-positive cancers. Study-wide background: Candidate HPV-specific T-cell clones and common TCR motifs came from functional assays in two HPV16-positive patients.

Repertoires were sampled repeatedly during chemoradiotherapy. Study results and caveats: Functional assays defining HPV-specific T cells used only a couple of HPV16-positive patients.

Data came from immunoSEQ multiplex PCR; TCRdb stores just in-frame clones and leaves some out. Of roughly 7,000 clones in the sample, 70% to 90% were seen once. This TCR was sampled from a human donor with HPV-associated anogenital cancer. Sampling was carried out from a patient who underwent chemoradiotherapy.

CDR3 region: CASSLVGRAKNIQYF. CDR3 nucleotides: TGTGCCAGCAGCTTAGTGGGGCGAGCCAAAAACATTCAGTACTTC. The V and J genes are TRBV7-9 and TRBJ2-4; a weak D match, TRBD1 (5 bases). The V gene's germline CDR1 is SEHNR and CDR2 FQNEAQ (reference sequence). V lost 1 base to trimming and J lost 0 bases, with 7 bases between them. The CDR3 is 15 amino acids.